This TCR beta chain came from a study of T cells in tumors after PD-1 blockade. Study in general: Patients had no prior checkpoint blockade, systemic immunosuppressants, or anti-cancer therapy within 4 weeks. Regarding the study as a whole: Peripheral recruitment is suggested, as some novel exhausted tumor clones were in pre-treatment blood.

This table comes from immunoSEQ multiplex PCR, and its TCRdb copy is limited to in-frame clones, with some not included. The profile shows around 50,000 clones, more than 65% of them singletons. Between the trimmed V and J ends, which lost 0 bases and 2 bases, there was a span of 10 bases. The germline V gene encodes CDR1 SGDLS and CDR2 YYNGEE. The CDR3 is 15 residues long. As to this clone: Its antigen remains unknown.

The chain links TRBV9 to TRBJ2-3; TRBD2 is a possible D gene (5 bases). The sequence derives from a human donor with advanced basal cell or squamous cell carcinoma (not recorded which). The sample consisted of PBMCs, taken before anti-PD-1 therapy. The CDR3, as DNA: TGTGCCAGCAGCGTAGCGCGGGCCTCCACAGATACGCAGTATTTT. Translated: CASSVARASTDTQYF.